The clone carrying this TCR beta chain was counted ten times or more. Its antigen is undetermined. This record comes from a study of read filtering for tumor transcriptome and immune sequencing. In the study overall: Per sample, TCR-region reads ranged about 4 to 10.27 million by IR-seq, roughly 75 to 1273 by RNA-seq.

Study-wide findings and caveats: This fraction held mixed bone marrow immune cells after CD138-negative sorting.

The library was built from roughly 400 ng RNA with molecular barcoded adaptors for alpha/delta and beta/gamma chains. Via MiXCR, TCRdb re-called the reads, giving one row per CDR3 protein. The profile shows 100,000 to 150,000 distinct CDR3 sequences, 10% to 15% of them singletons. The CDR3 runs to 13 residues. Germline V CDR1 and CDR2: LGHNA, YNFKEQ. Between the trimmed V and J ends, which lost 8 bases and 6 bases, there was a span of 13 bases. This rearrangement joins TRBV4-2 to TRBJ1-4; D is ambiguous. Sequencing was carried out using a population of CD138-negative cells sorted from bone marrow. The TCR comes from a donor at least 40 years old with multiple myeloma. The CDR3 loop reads CASHRDVDEKLFF. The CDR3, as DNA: TGTGCCAGCCATAGGGATGTAGATGAAAAACTGTTTTTT.